The clone carrying this T cell receptor (beta chain) was counted ten times or more. This sample is part of a study of CD8 T cells in ankylosing spondylitis. Via MiXCR, TCRdb re-called the 5' RACE reads, giving one row per CDR3 protein. This table has under 200,000 distinct CDR3 sequences, 11% appearing once. CDR3 length equals 14 residues. Deletions cut 4 bases from V and 4 bases from J, with 14 bases between. The germline V gene has CDR1 SGDLS and CDR2 YYNGEE. The gene calls are TRBV9 and TRBJ1-2, with D uncertain. The sample was blood, either unsorted or a sorted T cell fraction (not recorded which). The sequence came from a male donor with ankylosing spondylitis or in good health (not recorded which). CDR3 in DNA: TGTGCCAGCAGCTTTTCGGACGCATCCTATGGCTACACCTTC. It is translated as CASSFSDASYGYTF.